This passage covers 24 T cell receptor beta chains from one sample sequenced in a study of T cell changes during pregnancy in multiple sclerosis. Sequencing used immunoSEQ multiplex PCR; TCRdb keeps in-frame clones, though not all of them. Of about 73,000 clones listed, approximately 92% are singletons. The starting material was peripheral blood, obtained in the third trimester of pregnancy. These receptors came from a female donor in good health, enrolled as a control in a pregnancy study.

The V gene is TRBV6-4, the J gene TRBJ2-1, with TRBD2 matching 12 bases. V was pared by 3 bases and J by 0 bases, with 9 bases of the junction left unmatched. Looked up from germline, CDR1 is MRHNA and CDR2 is SNTAGT. This CDR3 spans 19 amino acids. This CDR3 reads CASSELAGGSGSSYNEQFF. The CDR3 region has the DNA TGTGCCAGCAGTGAACTAGCGGGGGGCTCCGGTAGCTCCTACAATGAGCAGTTCTTC.

This clone was observed a few times. The chain is built from TRBV28 and TRBJ2-1; D unresolved. V dropped 5 bases and J dropped 9 bases, with 11 bases sitting between them. Germline V gene lookup returns CDR1 MDHEN and CDR2 SYDVKM. This CDR3 comprises 12 residues. The CDR3 DNA reads TGTGCCAGCAGTCCTCTCTCGGGTGAGCAGTTCTTC. It is translated as CASSPLSGEQFF.

This sequence joins TRBV14 and TRBJ2-3, with TRBD1 as a possible D gene (6 bases). The CDR3 loop spans 16 amino acids. CDR1 is SGHDN and CDR2 is FVKESK in the germline V gene. Trimming took 1 base from V and 0 from J, leaving 11 bases between them. Written as DNA, the CDR3 is TGTGCCAGCAGCCAAGGGACAGCGAGTAGCACAGATACGCAGTATTTT. Translation gives CASSQGTASSTDTQYF.

The sample holds one count of this clone. This may arise from a read error, as a much more abundant clone is one base away. The chain employs TRBV13 and TRBJ1-1; TRBD1 aligns across 7 bases. Losses at the gene ends were 2 bases for V and 6 bases for J; bases not matched to a gene: 0. Germline-derived CDR1 and CDR2 are PRHDT and FYEKMQ (reference sequence). The CDR3 is made up of 12 amino acids. CDR3 coding DNA: TGTGCCAGCAGCTTACAGGGGGCTGAAGCTTTCTTT. The encoded protein is CASSLQGAEAFF.

This clone was observed a single time. This chain uses TRBV11-1 with TRBJ2-3, with 11 bases fitting TRBD2. Germline V gene sequence: CDR1 SGHAT, CDR2 FQDESV (reference sequence). J was trimmed by 1 base and V by 3 bases; bases with no gene match: 3. The CDR3 has 16 amino acids. In nucleotides, the CDR3 is TGTGCCAGCAGCTTTCAGACTAGCGGGGGCACAGATACGCAGTATTTT. Its protein product is CASSFQTSGGTDTQYF.

The chain couples TRBV6-4 to TRBJ2-1; 7 nucleotides match TRBD1. The trim removed 6 bases at V and 9 bases at J, leaving 11 bases unmatched. The CDR3 has 14 residues. The germline gives CDR1 MRHNA, CDR2 SNTAGT. This CDR3 is CASRVGQFYGEQFF. In DNA form, the CDR3 reads TGTGCCAGCAGGGTGGGACAGTTTTACGGTGAGCAGTTCTTC.

V gene TRBV28 combines with J gene TRBJ1-6; D might be TRBD1 (5 bases). The CDR3 covers 14 residues. In germline, CDR1 is MDHEN, CDR2 SYDVKM. Trimming took off 6 bases at V and 4 bases at J, with 10 bases between the two ends. The CDR3 DNA reads as TGTGCCAGCAGCCCGGGGGGTTATAATTCACCCCTCCACTTT. This translates into CASSPGGYNSPLHF.

This clone was detected a few times. V is TRBV4-1 and J is TRBJ1-1; D is perhaps TRBD1 (5 bases). CDR1 and CDR2 (germline): MGHRA, YSYEKL. V was cut by 3 bases and J by 7 bases, with 12 bases left in between. The CDR3 totals 13 residues. CDR3 nucleotides: TGCGCCAGCAGCCAGCAGGGTAGGATTGAAGCTTTCTTT. It yields the protein CASSQQGRIEAFF.

The CDR3 protein is CASSLASGVTTQYF. The CDR3 DNA follows: TGCGCCAGCAGCTTGGCTAGCGGGGTGACGACCCAGTACTTC. This chain uses TRBV5-1 with TRBJ2-5; TRBD2 aligns across 9 bases. CDR3 size: 14 residues. Per germline, CDR1 SGHRS and CDR2 YFSETQ. J lost 7 bases, V lost 0 bases, and 4 bases had no gene match.

V is TRBV5-1 and J is TRBJ1-5, with D tentatively TRBD1 (5 bases). The CDR3 has 14 residues. The germline V gene has CDR1 SGHRS and CDR2 YFSETQ. Deletions cut 0 bases from V and 6 bases from J, with 10 bases between. CDR3 sequence: CASSLEGLGQPQHF. Here the CDR3 DNA reads TGCGCCAGCAGCTTGGAGGGGTTAGGTCAGCCCCAGCATTTT. Looking up the rest from reference TRBV5-1 and TRBJ1-5 gives the full variable domain: KAGVTQTPRYLIKTRGQQVTLSCSPISGHRSVSWYQQTPGQGLQFLFEYFSETQRNKGNFPGRFSGRQFSNSRSEMNVSTLELGDSALYLCASSLEGLGQPQHFGDGTRLSIL.

This sequence joins TRBV13 and TRBJ2-7; TRBD2 might be the D (6 bases). This CDR3 comprises 15 residues. V gave up 5 bases and J gave up 3 bases, with 17 bases separating them. From germline, CDR1 is PRHDT and CDR2 FYEKMQ (reference sequence). CDR3 sequence: CASSLSGLENYEQYF. The CDR3 DNA follows: TGTGCCAGCAGCCTCTCGGGACTTGAGAACTACGAGCAGTACTTC.

This rearrangement joins TRBV2 to TRBJ2-7, with D possibly being TRBD1 (5 bases). This CDR3 is 13 amino acids long. Trimming pared 6 bases from V and 0 bases from J, leaving 9 bases between. From germline, CDR1 is SNHLY and CDR2 FYNNEI. CDR3 sequence reads: CASSDDSSYEQYF. The CDR3 DNA reads TGTGCCAGCAGCGATGACAGCTCCTACGAGCAGTACTTC.

V and J are TRBV4-3 and TRBJ1-5; a weak D match, TRBD1 (6 bases). Germline V gives CDR1 LGHNA, CDR2 YSLEER. The length of the CDR3 is 17 residues. The V gene lost 1 base and the J gene lost 6 bases, with 19 bases spanning the gap. The CDR3 DNA sequence: TGCGCCAGCAGCCAAGGTTCAGGCGGGGGCGTTAGTCAGCCCCAGCATTTT. It translates to CASSQGSGGGVSQPQHF.

This clone appeared a single time. CDR3 sequence reads: CASISLAGDVDTGELFF. For the CDR3, the DNA is TGTGCCAGTATTTCGCTAGCGGGAGACGTTGACACCGGGGAGCTGTTTTTT. The gene calls are TRBV19 and TRBJ2-2, with 10 bases that match TRBD2. The V segment lost 7 bases and the J segment 3 bases; nucleotides outside the gene matches: 11. Germline lookup yields CDR1 LNHDA and CDR2 SQIVND (reference sequence). CDR3 length equals 17 residues.

This rearrangement joins TRBV4-3 to TRBJ1-1; D is undetermined. CDR1 and CDR2 (germline): LGHNA, YSLEER. The V end was cut by 0 bases, the J end by 4 bases, with 15 bases between. The CDR3 covers 16 residues. The DNA for the CDR3 is TGCGCCAGCAGCCAAGATGTCAACGGAGGTGTCACTGAAGCTTTCTTT. This translates into CASSQDVNGGVTEAFF.

The V gene is TRBV5-4, the J gene TRBJ2-4; possible D gene TRBD1, 5 bases. Deletions cut 2 bases from V and 4 bases from J, with 10 bases between. This CDR3 comprises 14 residues. CDR1 SGHNT and CDR2 YYREEE come from the germline V gene (reference sequence). The CDR3 is CASSLSGIKNIQYF. The CDR3 DNA reads TGTGCCAGCAGCTTATCAGGGATAAAAAACATTCAGTACTTC.

The rearrangement uses TRBV27 and TRBJ1-2; TRBD1 might be the D (5 bases). CDR3 length equals 14 residues. Germline V lookup: CDR1 MNHEY, CDR2 SMNVEV (reference sequence). V lost 10 bases and J 4 bases, leaving 19 bases between the germline ends. The CDR3 protein is CATRPDRARYGYTF. In DNA, the CDR3 is TGTGCCACTAGACCCGACAGAGCTCGCTATGGCTACACCTTC.

V gene TRBV5-4 combines with J gene TRBJ2-3, with 8 bases aligning to TRBD2. This CDR3 comprises 16 residues. Germline V gene lookup returns CDR1 SGHNT and CDR2 YYREEE (reference sequence). J gave up 1 base and V 4 bases, and 8 bases lay outside the gene matches. The CDR3: CASSGVAGGGTDTQYF. In DNA, the CDR3 is TGTGCCAGCAGCGGGGTGGCGGGGGGTGGCACAGATACGCAGTATTTT.

The rearrangement links TRBV28 to TRBJ2-3; 9 positions agree with TRBD1. This CDR3 is built from 16 residues. The ends lost 4 bases at V and 3 bases at J; junction bases unmatched: 8. The germline gives CDR1 MDHEN, CDR2 SYDVKM. The CDR3 protein is CASSSRTGVGTDTQYF. The CDR3 DNA reads as TGTGCCAGCAGTTCAAGGACAGGGGTGGGAACAGATACGCAGTATTTT.

V usage is TRBV4-1 and J usage is TRBJ2-1; possible D gene TRBD2, 5 bases. V dropped 0 bases and J dropped 0 bases, with 9 bases sitting between them. Germline V gene sequence: CDR1 MGHRA, CDR2 YSYEKL. The CDR3 spans 16 residues. Here the CDR3 reads CASSQEGGSSYNEQFF. The DNA for the CDR3 is TGCGCCAGCAGCCAAGAGGGTGGGAGCTCCTACAATGAGCAGTTCTTC.

This chain joins TRBV19 and TRBJ1-5, with TRBD1 matching 10 bases. Per germline, CDR1 LNHDA and CDR2 SQIVND (reference sequence). V shed 6 bases, J shed 2 bases, and the junction held 4 bases outside the gene matches. The length of the CDR3 is 15 residues. CDR3 loop: CASSLGTGGNQPQHF. The CDR3 nucleotides read TGTGCCAGTAGCCTCGGGACAGGGGGCAATCAGCCCCAGCATTTT.

The chain uses TRBV25-1 and TRBJ2-6, with TRBD1 as a possible D gene (5 bases). V gave up 6 bases and J gave up 0 bases, with 9 bases separating them. This CDR3 contains 15 residues. CDR1 is MGHDK and CDR2 is SYGVNS in the germline V gene. CDR3 residues: CASSYQGSGANVLTF. The CDR3 region has the DNA TGTGCCAGCAGCTACCAGGGCTCTGGGGCCAACGTCCTGACTTTC.

CDR3: CASSAFSYEQYF. As DNA, the CDR3 is TGTGCCAGCAGTGCGTTCTCCTACGAGCAGTACTTC. V is TRBV2 and J is TRBJ2-7; D uncertain. V lost 4 bases and J 0 bases, leaving 4 bases between the germline ends. This CDR3 comprises 12 residues. The V gene's germline CDR1 is SNHLY and CDR2 FYNNEI.

For the CDR3, the DNA is TGTGCCAGCTCACCACCCTCCGGGGGACGAACCACCGGGGAGCTGTTTTTT. Its translation is CASSPPSGGRTTGELFF. The genes are TRBV18 and TRBJ2-2, with D possibly being TRBD2 (6 bases). The germline V gene encodes CDR1 KGHSH and CDR2 LQKENI. Trimming left V 0 bases short and J 4 bases short, with 15 bases between. The CDR3 runs 17 residues.